A single sample is the source of the 22 T cell receptor beta chains below, sequenced in a study of blood T cell repertoires in COVID-19. TCRdb keeps only in-frame clones here, not all; method: immunoSEQ multiplex PCR. The sample shows 360,000 or so clones, roughly 90% of them seen only once. Specimen: PBMCs or T cells enriched from blood (not recorded which). These receptors were taken from a woman in her 30s who had recovered from COVID-19.

This CDR3 reads CASSHRDRGDGEQYF. CDR3 in DNA: TGTGCCAGCAGTCACCGGGACAGGGGAGACGGCGAGCAGTACTTC. This chain links TRBV6-6 with TRBJ2-7; 10 bases are a match to TRBD1. With 5 bases clipped from V and 6 bases from J, the junction kept 10 bases outside the gene matches. This CDR3 has 15 amino acids. Per the germline V gene, CDR1 is MNHNY and CDR2 is SVGAGI (reference sequence).

The chain recombines TRBV5-1 with TRBJ2-7, with D possibly TRBD2 on 5 matching bases. Germline CDR1 reads SGHRS; CDR2 reads YFSETQ. The CDR3 is 15 residues long. Trimming cost V 0 bases and J 4 bases, with 14 bases left between them. The CDR3 here is CASSLDVGWRYEQYF. CDR3 sequence (DNA): TGCGCCAGCAGCTTGGATGTGGGTTGGAGGTACGAGCAGTACTTC.

The chain links TRBV5-4 to TRBJ2-5; 11 bases line up with TRBD1. The length of the CDR3 is 15 residues. The germline V gene encodes CDR1 SGHNT and CDR2 YYREEE (reference sequence). Germline trimming cut 4 bases from V and 0 bases from J; bases unmatched to any gene: 2. Here the CDR3 DNA reads TGTGCCAGCAGCCGGGACAGGGGGTACCAAGAGACCCAGTACTTC. Translation gives CASSRDRGYQETQYF. Complete variable domain (other parts from reference TRBV5-4 and TRBJ2-5): ETGVTQSPTHLIKTRGQQVTLRCSSQSGHNTVSWYQQALGQGPQFIFQYYREEENGRGNFPPRFSGLQFPNYSSELNVNALELDDSALYLCASSRDRGYQETQYFGPGTRLLVL.

The chain is built from TRBV5-4 and TRBJ2-1; 10 bases align to TRBD2. This CDR3 comprises 14 residues. Losses at the gene ends were 5 bases for V and 8 bases for J; bases not matched to a gene: 7. Germline V CDR1 and CDR2: SGHNT, YYREEE (reference sequence). The CDR3 loop is CASRSAGGRDEQFF. DNA of the CDR3: TGTGCCAGCAGATCAGCGGGGGGGCGCGATGAGCAGTTCTTC.

The CDR3 is CASSFSINEQFF. For the CDR3, the DNA is TGTGCCAGCAGTTTCAGTATCAATGAGCAGTTCTTC. This chain connects TRBV28 to TRBJ2-1, with unresolved D. Trimming took off 3 bases at V and 6 bases at J, with 6 bases between the two ends. Germline V lookup: CDR1 MDHEN, CDR2 SYDVKM. The CDR3 runs to 12 residues.

This chain connects TRBV6-5 to TRBJ2-7, with 11 positions matching TRBD2. The CDR3 is made up of 14 amino acids. CDR1 and CDR2 from the germline V gene are MNHEY and SVGAGI. V shed 6 bases, J shed 3 bases, and the junction held 4 bases outside the gene matches. As DNA, the CDR3 is TGTGCCAGCAGGGTAGCGGGAGGGGACTACGAGCAGTACTTC. Protein: CASRVAGGDYEQYF.

The V call is TRBV5-1, the J call TRBJ2-7; TRBD1 aligns across 8 bases. Germline V gives CDR1 SGHRS, CDR2 YFSETQ. The CDR3 loop spans 14 amino acids. V gave up 2 bases and J gave up 2 bases; unmatched junction bases: 3. CDR3: CASSLYRGTYEQYF. The CDR3 nucleotides read TGCGCCAGCAGCTTATACAGGGGGACCTACGAGCAGTACTTC.

This chain uses TRBV12-3 or TRBV12-4 with TRBJ1-2; TRBD1 agrees at 9 bases. CDR3 size: 13 residues. The V and J ends lost 6 bases and 8 bases, in that order; junction bases with no gene match: 7. CDR3 bases: TGTGCCAGCAGCCCACAGGGGGCCCAGGGCTACACCTTC. Amino acids: CASSPQGAQGYTF.

The chain carries TRBV27 and TRBJ1-5; 8 bases align to TRBD1. The CDR3 spans 13 residues. CDR1 is MNHEY and CDR2 is SMNVEV in the germline V gene (reference sequence). Trimming at V came to 8 bases and at J to 6 bases, leaving 6 bases not matched to a gene. This CDR3 is CASRRTGIQPQHF. The CDR3 DNA reads as TGTGCCAGCCGGAGGACAGGGATTCAGCCCCAGCATTTT.

This rearrangement joins TRBV7-9 to TRBJ2-1, with 9 nucleotides matching TRBD1. Unmatched junction bases numbered 12, after V lost 6 bases and J lost 3 bases. This CDR3 comprises 17 residues. Germline-derived CDR1 and CDR2 are SEHNR and FQNEAQ (reference sequence). The CDR3 DNA reads TGTGCCAGCAGTCCTGGTTCGGGACAGGGATACTACAATGAGCAGTTCTTC. This gives the protein CASSPGSGQGYYNEQFF.

The J gene is TRBJ2-7, the V gene TRBV28; a possible D gene is TRBD1 (5 bases). Looked up from germline, CDR1 is MDHEN and CDR2 is SYDVKM. The V gene lost 3 bases and the J gene lost 9 bases, with 18 bases spanning the gap. This CDR3 spans 14 amino acids. This CDR3 is CASSLGLGRIGQYF. CDR3 bases: TGTGCCAGCAGTTTGGGGCTAGGACGGATCGGGCAGTACTTC.

The chain combines TRBV5-1 with TRBJ2-7, with 9 bases lining up with TRBD1. The CDR3 loop spans 14 amino acids. The V gene's germline CDR1 is SGHRS and CDR2 YFSETQ. V was pared by 4 bases and J by 6 bases, with 8 bases of the junction left unmatched. DNA of the CDR3: TGCGCCAGCAGCAGGGGGGACAGGGAGGGCGAGCAGTACTTC. Translated, it gives CASSRGDREGEQYF. Based on the CDR3 plus reference TRBV5-1 and TRBJ2-7, the full variable domain is KAGVTQTPRYLIKTRGQQVTLSCSPISGHRSVSWYQQTPGQGLQFLFEYFSETQRNKGNFPGRFSGRQFSNSRSEMNVSTLELGDSALYLCASSRGDREGEQYFGPGTRLTVT.

The rearrangement uses TRBV6-4 and TRBJ1-1, with unresolved D. With 6 bases removed from V and 1 base from J, the gap between germline ends came to 9 bases. Per the germline V gene, CDR1 is MRHNA and CDR2 is SNTAGT. The CDR3 covers 13 residues. The CDR3 sequence: CASRENGNTEAFF. CDR3 DNA sequence: TGTGCCAGCAGAGAAAACGGGAACACTGAAGCTTTCTTT.

The genes are TRBV15 and TRBJ1-3; perhaps TRBD1 as D (6 bases). The V gene lost 6 bases and the J gene lost 3 bases, with 12 bases spanning the gap. Germline V CDR1 and CDR2: LNHNV, YYDKDF (reference sequence). The CDR3 is made up of 14 amino acids. CDR3: CATRPGHLGNTIYF. CDR3 nucleotides: TGTGCCACCAGGCCGGGACACCTTGGAAACACCATATATTTT.

CDR3 amino acids: CASSFARDRGTDTQYF. The CDR3 DNA follows: TGCGCCAGCAGCTTCGCCCGGGACAGGGGCACAGATACGCAGTATTTT. The chain links TRBV5-1 to TRBJ2-3, with 9 bases that match TRBD1. V dropped 2 bases and J dropped 1; count of bases not matched to a gene: 5. Germline CDR1 is SGHRS and CDR2 is YFSETQ. CDR3 length: 16 residues. The entire variable domain, with the rest obtained from reference TRBV5-1 and TRBJ2-3, is as follows: KAGVTQTPRYLIKTRGQQVTLSCSPISGHRSVSWYQQTPGQGLQFLFEYFSETQRNKGNFPGRFSGRQFSNSRSEMNVSTLELGDSALYLCASSFARDRGTDTQYFGPGTRLTVL.

The count of this clone is one. The gene calls are TRBV7-8 and TRBJ2-5; the D is unclear. The V end was cut by 3 bases, the J end by 1 base, with 15 bases between. The CDR3 spans 16 residues. Germline V gene data show CDR1 as SGHVS and CDR2 as FQNEAQ. The CDR3 region has the DNA TGTGCCAGCAGCTTTGCTATAACTGATGCCCAAGAGACCCAGTACTTC. It encodes CASSFAITDAQETQYF.

The chain employs TRBV27 and TRBJ2-6, with 12 bases lining up with TRBD2. This CDR3 is 17 amino acids long. Germline CDR1 reads MNHEY; CDR2 reads SMNVEV (reference sequence). The ends lost 7 bases at V and 4 bases at J; junction bases unmatched: 8. The CDR3 region is CASTELAGGSGANVLTF. In nucleotides, the CDR3 is TGTGCCAGCACCGAACTAGCGGGAGGTTCAGGGGCCAACGTCCTGACTTTC.

V usage is TRBV5-1 and J usage is TRBJ1-2, with D possibly matching TRBD1 (5 bases). This CDR3 has 13 amino acids. Looked up from germline, CDR1 is SGHRS and CDR2 is YFSETQ. Trimming took 4 bases from V and 6 from J, leaving 13 bases between them. CDR3 residues: CASSGGTENGYTF. As DNA, the CDR3 is TGCGCCAGCAGCGGAGGGACGGAAAATGGCTACACCTTC.

The gene calls are TRBV2 and TRBJ1-2; the D gene is possibly TRBD1 (6 bases). Trimming removed 6 bases at V and 6 bases at J, with 11 bases between. The CDR3 length is 12 residues. Germline loops: CDR1 SNHLY, CDR2 FYNNEI. Written as DNA, the CDR3 is TGTGCCAGCAGGAGGGCAGGGGATGGCTACACCTTC. It yields the protein CASRRAGDGYTF.

The chain joins TRBV4-2 to TRBJ2-2; 11 nucleotides line up with TRBD1. Losses at the gene ends were 3 bases for V and 5 bases for J; bases not matched to a gene: 2. The CDR3 spans 15 residues. Germline V lookup: CDR1 LGHNA, CDR2 YNFKEQ. The CDR3 DNA reads TGTGCCAGCAGCCACGGACAGGGGGCAACCGGGGAGCTGTTTTTT. Translated, it gives CASSHGQGATGELFF.

The chain has TRBV19 and TRBJ1-5, with 8 bases identical to TRBD1. Germline loops: CDR1 LNHDA, CDR2 SQIVND (reference sequence). With 8 bases clipped from V and 7 bases from J, the junction kept 16 bases outside the gene matches. The CDR3 has 16 amino acids. The CDR3 sequence: CASRNGQGALSQPQHF. CDR3 nucleotide sequence: TGTGCCAGTCGAAATGGCCAGGGGGCTTTATCGCAGCCCCAGCATTTT. The variable domain in full, completed from reference TRBV19 and TRBJ1-5, reads DGGITQSPKYLFRKEGQNVTLSCEQNLNHDAMYWYRQDPGQGLRLIYYSQIVNDFQKGDIAEGYSVSREKKESFPLTVTSAQKNPTAFYLCASRNGQGALSQPQHFGDGTRLSIL.

On this clone itself: The same CDR3 can be traced to other DNA sequences in this sample. The V gene is TRBV15, the J gene TRBJ2-5, with D unclear. Germline-derived CDR1 and CDR2 are LNHNV and YYDKDF (reference sequence). Trimming cost V 1 base and J 3 bases, with 6 bases left between them. The CDR3 sequence is 13 residues long. DNA for the CDR3: TGTGCCACCAGCAGAGCCCGGGAAGAGACCCAGTACTTC. Residues: CATSRAREETQYF.